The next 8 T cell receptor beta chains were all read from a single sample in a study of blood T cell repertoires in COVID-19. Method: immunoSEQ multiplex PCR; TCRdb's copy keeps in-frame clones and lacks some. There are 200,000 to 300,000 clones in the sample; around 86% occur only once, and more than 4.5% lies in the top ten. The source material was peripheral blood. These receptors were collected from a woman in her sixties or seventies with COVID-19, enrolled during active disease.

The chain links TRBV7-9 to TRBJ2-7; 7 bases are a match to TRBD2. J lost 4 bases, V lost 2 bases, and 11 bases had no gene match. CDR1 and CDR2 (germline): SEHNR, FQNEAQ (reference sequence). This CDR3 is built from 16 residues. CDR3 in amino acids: CASSLSLGGPGYEQYF. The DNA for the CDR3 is TGTGCCAGCAGCTTATCCTTGGGAGGGCCCGGGTACGAGCAGTACTTC.

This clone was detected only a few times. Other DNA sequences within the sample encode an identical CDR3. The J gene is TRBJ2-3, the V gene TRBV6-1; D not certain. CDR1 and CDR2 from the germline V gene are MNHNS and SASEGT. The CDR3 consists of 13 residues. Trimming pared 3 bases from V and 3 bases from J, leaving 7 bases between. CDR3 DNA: TGTGCCAGCAGTGACAGGCCTACAGATACGCAGTATTTT. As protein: CASSDRPTDTQYF.

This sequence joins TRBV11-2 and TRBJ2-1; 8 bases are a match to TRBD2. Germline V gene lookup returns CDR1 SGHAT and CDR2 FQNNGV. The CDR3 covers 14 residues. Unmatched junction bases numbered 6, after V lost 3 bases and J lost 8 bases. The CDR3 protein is CASSLNGRADEQFF. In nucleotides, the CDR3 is TGTGCCAGCAGCTTGAACGGGAGGGCCGATGAGCAGTTCTTC.

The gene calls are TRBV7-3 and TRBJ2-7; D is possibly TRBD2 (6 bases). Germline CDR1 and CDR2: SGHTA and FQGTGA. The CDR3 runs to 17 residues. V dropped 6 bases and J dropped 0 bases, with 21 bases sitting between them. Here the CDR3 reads CASRHRLESHYSYEQYF. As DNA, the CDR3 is TGTGCCAGCAGACATAGACTAGAATCGCACTACTCCTACGAGCAGTACTTC.

This CDR3 reads CARSPRETQYF. CDR3 nucleotides: TGTGCCAGAAGCCCCCGGGAGACCCAGTACTTC. The rearrangement uses TRBV5-3 and TRBJ2-5; D not resolved. TRBV5-3 is identified as an open reading frame with a role that is uncertain. The germline V and J ends were trimmed by 4 bases and 5 bases, with 6 bases remaining between them. This CDR3 comprises 11 residues.

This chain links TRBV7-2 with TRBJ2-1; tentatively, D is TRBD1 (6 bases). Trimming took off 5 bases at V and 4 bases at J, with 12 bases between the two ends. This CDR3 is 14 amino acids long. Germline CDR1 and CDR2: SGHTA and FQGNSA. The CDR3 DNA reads TGTGCCAGCAGCCAAAGGACAGTATACAATGAGCAGTTCTTC. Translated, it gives CASSQRTVYNEQFF. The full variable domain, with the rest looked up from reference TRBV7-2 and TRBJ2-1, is GAGVSQSPSNKVTEKGKDVELRCDPISGHTALYWYRQSLGQGLEFLIYFQGNSAPDKSGLPSDRFSAERTGGSVSTLTIQRTQQEDSAVYLCASSQRTVYNEQFFGPGTRLTVL.

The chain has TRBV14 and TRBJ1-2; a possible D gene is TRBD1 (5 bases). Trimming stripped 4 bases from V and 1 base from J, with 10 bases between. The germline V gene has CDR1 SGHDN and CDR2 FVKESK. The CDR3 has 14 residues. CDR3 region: CASSRLGVNYGYTF. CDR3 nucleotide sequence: TGTGCCAGCAGCCGCCTAGGGGTTAACTATGGCTACACCTTC.

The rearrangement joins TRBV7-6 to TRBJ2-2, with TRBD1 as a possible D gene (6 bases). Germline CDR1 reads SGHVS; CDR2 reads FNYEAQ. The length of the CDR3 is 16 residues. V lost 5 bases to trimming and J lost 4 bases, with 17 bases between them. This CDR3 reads CASSLRGRGATGELFF. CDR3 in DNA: TGTGCCAGCAGCCTTCGGGGCAGGGGTGCCACCGGGGAGCTGTTTTTT.